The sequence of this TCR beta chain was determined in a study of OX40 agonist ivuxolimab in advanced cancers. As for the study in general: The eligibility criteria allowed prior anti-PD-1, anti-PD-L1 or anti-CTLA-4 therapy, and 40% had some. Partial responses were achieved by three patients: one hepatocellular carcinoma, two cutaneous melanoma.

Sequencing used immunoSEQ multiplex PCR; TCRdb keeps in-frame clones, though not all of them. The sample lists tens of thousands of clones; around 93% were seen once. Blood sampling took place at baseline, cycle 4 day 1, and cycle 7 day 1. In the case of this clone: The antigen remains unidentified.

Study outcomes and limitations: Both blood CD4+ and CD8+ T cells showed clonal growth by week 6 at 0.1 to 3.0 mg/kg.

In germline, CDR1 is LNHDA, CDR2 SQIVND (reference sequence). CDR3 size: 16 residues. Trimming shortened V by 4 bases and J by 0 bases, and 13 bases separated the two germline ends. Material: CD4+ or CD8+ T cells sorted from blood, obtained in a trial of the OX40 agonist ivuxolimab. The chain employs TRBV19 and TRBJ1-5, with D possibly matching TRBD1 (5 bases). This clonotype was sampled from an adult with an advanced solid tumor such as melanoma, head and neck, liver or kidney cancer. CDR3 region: CASSRVGGNSNQPQHF. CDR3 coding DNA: TGTGCCAGTAGTAGAGTGGGGGGGAATAGCAATCAGCCCCAGCATTTT. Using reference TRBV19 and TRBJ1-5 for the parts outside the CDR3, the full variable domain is DGGITQSPKYLFRKEGQNVTLSCEQNLNHDAMYWYRQDPGQGLRLIYYSQIVNDFQKGDIAEGYSVSREKKESFPLTVTSAQKNPTAFYLCASSRVGGNSNQPQHFGDGTRLSIL.